The 5 T cell receptor beta chains in this list originate from one sample, sequenced in a study of Tregs in tolerant kidney transplant recipients. Clones were sequenced by immunoSEQ multiplex PCR, and TCRdb holds only the in-frame ones, with some missing. The sample has under 100,000 clones; just over 90% are singletons. What was sequenced was CD8+ T cells from blood. These receptors all come from a human donor in good health.

The chain uses TRBV5-4 and TRBJ1-1, with no clear D. Between the trimmed V and J ends, which lost 2 bases and 7 bases, there was a span of 9 bases. Germline CDR1 and CDR2: SGHNT and YYREEE (reference sequence). The CDR3 totals 12 residues. CDR3 coding DNA: TGTGCCAGCAGCTTAGAGTTCGGTGAAGCTTTCTTT. This codes for CASSLEFGEAFF.

The chain employs TRBV5-1 and TRBJ1-3; a possible D gene is TRBD1 (6 bases). The CDR3 runs to 15 residues. V lost 2 bases and J 0 bases, leaving 9 bases between the germline ends. Germline CDR1 SGHRS, CDR2 YFSETQ. The CDR3 nucleotides are TGCGCCAGCAGCTTAGGACAGTCCTCTGGAAACACCATATATTTT. As protein: CASSLGQSSGNTIYF.

The chain links TRBV5-1 to TRBJ1-1; 8 nucleotides agree with TRBD1. CDR1 is SGHRS and CDR2 is YFSETQ in the germline V gene. This CDR3 region has 15 residues. The junction had 7 bases not matched to a gene; V was cut back by 1 base and J by 5 bases. The CDR3 sequence is CASSLQDRDLTEAFF. The CDR3 coding sequence is TGCGCCAGCAGCTTGCAGGACAGGGACTTGACTGAAGCTTTCTTT.

This chain connects TRBV7-8 to TRBJ2-2, with TRBD1 identical over 7 bases. V trimming: 5 bases; J trimming: 6 bases; junction bases outside the gene matches: 9. The CDR3 runs 15 residues. From germline, CDR1 is SGHVS and CDR2 FQNEAQ. CDR3 nucleotide sequence: TGTGCCAGCAGCACCCGAGGGACAGCAGCCGGGGAGCTGTTTTTT. Its translation is CASSTRGTAAGELFF.

The V and J genes are TRBV4-1 and TRBJ1-1, with 12 bases identical to TRBD1. CDR1 MGHRA and CDR2 YSYEKL come from the germline V gene. The J segment lost 0 bases and the V segment lost 0 bases, leaving 5 bases of the junction unmatched. The length of the CDR3 is 18 residues. CDR3 sequence reads: CASSQDSGTGGVNTEAFF. As DNA, the CDR3 is TGCGCCAGCAGCCAAGACTCCGGGACAGGGGGCGTGAACACTGAAGCTTTCTTT.